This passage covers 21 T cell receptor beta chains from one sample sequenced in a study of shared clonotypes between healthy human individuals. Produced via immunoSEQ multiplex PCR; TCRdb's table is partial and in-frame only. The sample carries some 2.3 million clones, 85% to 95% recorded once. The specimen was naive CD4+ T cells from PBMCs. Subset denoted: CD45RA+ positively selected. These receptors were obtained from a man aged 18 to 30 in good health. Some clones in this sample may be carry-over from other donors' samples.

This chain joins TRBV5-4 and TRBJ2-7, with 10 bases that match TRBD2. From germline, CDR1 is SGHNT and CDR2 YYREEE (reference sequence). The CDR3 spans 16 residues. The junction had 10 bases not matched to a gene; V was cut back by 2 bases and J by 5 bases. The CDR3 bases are TGTGCCAGCAGCTTACTGCAGCGGGAGGGCCGCCACGAGCAGTACTTC. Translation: CASSLLQREGRHEQYF.

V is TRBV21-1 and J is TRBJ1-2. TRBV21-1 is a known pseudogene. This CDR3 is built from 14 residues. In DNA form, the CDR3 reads TGTGCCAGCAGCAAAGATAACTCGAACTATGGCTACACCTTC. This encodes CASSKDNSNYGYTF.

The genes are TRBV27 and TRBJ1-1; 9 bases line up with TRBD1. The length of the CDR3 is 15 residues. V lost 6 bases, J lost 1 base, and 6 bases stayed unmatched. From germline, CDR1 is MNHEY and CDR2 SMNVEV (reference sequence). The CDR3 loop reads CASSRDRASNTEAFF. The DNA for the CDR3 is TGTGCCAGCAGCCGGGACAGGGCATCGAACACTGAAGCTTTCTTT.

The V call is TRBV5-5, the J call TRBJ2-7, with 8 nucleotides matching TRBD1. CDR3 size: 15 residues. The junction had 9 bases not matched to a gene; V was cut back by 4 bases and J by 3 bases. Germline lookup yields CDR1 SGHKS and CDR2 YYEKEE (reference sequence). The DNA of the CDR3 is TGTGCCAGCAGCGCCAATCCCGGGACAGGCTACGAGCAGTACTTC. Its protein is CASSANPGTGYEQYF.

The CDR3 protein is CASSYTEAFF. CDR3 in DNA: TGCGCCAGCAGCTACACTGAAGCTTTCTTT. V usage is TRBV23-1 and J usage is TRBJ1-1; no clear D gene. TRBV23-1 is an ORF for which the function is uncertain. The CDR3 loop spans 10 amino acids. V was trimmed by 6 bases and J by 3 bases, leaving 2 bases between them.

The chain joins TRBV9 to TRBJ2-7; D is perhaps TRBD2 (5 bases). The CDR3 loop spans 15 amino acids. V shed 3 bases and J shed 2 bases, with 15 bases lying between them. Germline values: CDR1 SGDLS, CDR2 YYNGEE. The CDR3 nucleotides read TGTGCCAGCAGCGCCTTCGGGGATATCCCCTACGAGCAGTACTTC. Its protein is CASSAFGDIPYEQYF. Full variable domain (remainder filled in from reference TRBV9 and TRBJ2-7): DSGVTQTPKHLITATGQRVTLRCSPRSGDLSVYWYQQSLDQGLQFLIQYYNGEERAKGNILERFSAQQFPDLHSELNLSSLELGDSALYFCASSAFGDIPYEQYFGPGTRLTVT.

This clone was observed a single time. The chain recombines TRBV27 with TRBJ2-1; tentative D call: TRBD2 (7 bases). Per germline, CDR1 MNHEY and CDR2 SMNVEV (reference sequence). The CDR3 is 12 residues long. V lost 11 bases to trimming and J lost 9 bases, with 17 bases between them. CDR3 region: CAVGGPGAEQFF. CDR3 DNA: TGTGCCGTCGGGGGGCCCGGCGCTGAGCAGTTCTTC.

The CDR3 coding sequence is TGTGCCAGCAGTCTAGGGCCAGGAGGCAATCAGCCCCAGCATTTT. Its protein is CASSLGPGGNQPQHF. This sequence joins TRBV6-1 and TRBJ1-5, with D unclear. Germline CDR1 reads MNHNS; CDR2 reads SASEGT. Trimming left V 5 bases short and J 2 bases short, with 13 bases between. The CDR3 has 15 residues.

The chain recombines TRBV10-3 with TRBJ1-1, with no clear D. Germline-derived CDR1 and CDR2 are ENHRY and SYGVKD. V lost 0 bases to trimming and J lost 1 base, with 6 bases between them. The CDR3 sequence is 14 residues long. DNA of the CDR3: TGTGCCATCAGTGAGTCTGTATGGAACACTGAAGCTTTCTTT. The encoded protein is CAISESVWNTEAFF.

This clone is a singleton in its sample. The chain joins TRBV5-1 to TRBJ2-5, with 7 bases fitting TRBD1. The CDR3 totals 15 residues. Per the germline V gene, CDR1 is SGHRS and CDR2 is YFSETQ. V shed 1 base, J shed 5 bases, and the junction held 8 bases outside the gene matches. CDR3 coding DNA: TGCGCCAGCAGCTTGTACGGGACAGAAGGGGAGACCCAGTACTTC. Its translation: CASSLYGTEGETQYF. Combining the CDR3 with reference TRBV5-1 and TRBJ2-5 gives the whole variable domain KAGVTQTPRYLIKTRGQQVTLSCSPISGHRSVSWYQQTPGQGLQFLFEYFSETQRNKGNFPGRFSGRQFSNSRSEMNVSTLELGDSALYLCASSLYGTEGETQYFGPGTRLLVL.

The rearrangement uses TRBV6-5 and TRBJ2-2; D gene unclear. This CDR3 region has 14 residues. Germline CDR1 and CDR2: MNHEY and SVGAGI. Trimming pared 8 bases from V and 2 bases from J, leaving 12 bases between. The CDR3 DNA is TGTGCCAGCCGCGCCTTGGTAAACACCGGGGAGCTGTTTTTT. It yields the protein CASRALVNTGELFF.

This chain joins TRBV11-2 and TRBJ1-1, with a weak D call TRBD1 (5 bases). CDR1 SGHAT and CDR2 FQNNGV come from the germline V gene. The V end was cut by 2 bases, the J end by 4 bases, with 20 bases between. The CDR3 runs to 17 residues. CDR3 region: CASSLKLGGVLGTEAFF. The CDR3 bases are TGTGCCAGCAGCTTAAAGCTTGGGGGGGTGTTGGGCACTGAAGCTTTCTTT.

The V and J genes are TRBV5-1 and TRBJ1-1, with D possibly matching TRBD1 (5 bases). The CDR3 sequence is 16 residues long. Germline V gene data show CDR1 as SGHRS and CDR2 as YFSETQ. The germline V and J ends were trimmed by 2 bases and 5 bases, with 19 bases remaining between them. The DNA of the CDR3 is TGCGCCAGCAGCTTCGGACATGTGGGTTCGATAACTGAAGCTTTCTTT. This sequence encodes CASSFGHVGSITEAFF.

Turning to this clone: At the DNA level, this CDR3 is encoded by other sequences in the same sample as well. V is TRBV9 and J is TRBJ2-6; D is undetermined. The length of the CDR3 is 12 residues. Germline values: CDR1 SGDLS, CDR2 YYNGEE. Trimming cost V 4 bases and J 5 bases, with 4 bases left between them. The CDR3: CASSLRANVLTF. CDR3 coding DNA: TGTGCCAGCAGCCTTAGGGCCAACGTCCTGACTTTC. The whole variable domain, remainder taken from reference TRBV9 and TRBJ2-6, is DSGVTQTPKHLITATGQRVTLRCSPRSGDLSVYWYQQSLDQGLQFLIQYYNGEERAKGNILERFSAQQFPDLHSELNLSSLELGDSALYFCASSLRANVLTFGAGSRLTVL.

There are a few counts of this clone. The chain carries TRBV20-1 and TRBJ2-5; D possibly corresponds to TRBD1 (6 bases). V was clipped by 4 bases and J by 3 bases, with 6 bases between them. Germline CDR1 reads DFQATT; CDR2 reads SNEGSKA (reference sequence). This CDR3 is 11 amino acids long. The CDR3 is CSANREETQYF. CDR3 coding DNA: TGCAGTGCTAACAGGGAAGAGACCCAGTACTTC.

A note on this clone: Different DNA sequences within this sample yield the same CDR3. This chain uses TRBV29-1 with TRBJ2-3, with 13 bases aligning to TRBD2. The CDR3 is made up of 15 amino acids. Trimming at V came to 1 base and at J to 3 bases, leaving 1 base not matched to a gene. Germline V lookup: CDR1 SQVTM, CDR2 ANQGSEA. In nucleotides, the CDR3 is TGCAGCGTTGAAGGGACTAGCGGGAGTACAGATACGCAGTATTTT. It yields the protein CSVEGTSGSTDTQYF.

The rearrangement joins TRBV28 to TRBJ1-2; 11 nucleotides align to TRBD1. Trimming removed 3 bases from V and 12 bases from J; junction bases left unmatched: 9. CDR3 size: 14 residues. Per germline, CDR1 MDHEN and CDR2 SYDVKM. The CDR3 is CASSLDRGRRVHTF. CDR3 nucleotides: TGTGCCAGCAGTTTGGACAGGGGGCGCAGGGTCCACACCTTC.

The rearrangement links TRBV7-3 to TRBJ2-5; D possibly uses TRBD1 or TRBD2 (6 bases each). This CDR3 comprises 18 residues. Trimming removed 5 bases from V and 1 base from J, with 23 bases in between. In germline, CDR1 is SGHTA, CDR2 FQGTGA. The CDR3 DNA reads TGTGCCAGCAGCCCCGGGGGAATGGGGCAGGGGATCCAAGAGACCCAGTACTTC. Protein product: CASSPGGMGQGIQETQYF.

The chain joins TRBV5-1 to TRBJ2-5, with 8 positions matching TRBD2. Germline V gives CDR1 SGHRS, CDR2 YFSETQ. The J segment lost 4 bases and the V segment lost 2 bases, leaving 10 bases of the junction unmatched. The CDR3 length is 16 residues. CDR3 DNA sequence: TGCGCCAGCAGCTTAAGCGGGAGCCTATTTCGAGAGACCCAGTACTTC. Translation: CASSLSGSLFRETQYF.

CDR3 in amino acids: CASRGTGNYEQYF. The CDR3 DNA reads as TGTGCCAGCAGAGGTACAGGGAACTACGAGCAGTACTTC. The V and J genes are TRBV6-6 and TRBJ2-7; D is possibly TRBD1 (6 bases). The V and J ends lost 6 bases and 3 bases respectively, with 12 bases between them. From germline, CDR1 is MNHNY and CDR2 SVGAGI (reference sequence). The length of the CDR3 is 13 residues.

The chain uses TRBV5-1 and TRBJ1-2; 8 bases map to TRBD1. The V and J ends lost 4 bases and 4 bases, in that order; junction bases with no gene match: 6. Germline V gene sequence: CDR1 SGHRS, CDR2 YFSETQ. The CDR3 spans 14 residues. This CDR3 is CASSESTGAYGYTF. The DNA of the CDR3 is TGCGCCAGCAGCGAATCGACAGGGGCCTATGGCTACACCTTC.